The present T cell receptor (beta chain) was sequenced within a study of control samples from healthy donors and cancer patients. Trimming cost V 5 bases and J 1 base; bases outside gene matches: 6. Germline CDR1 SSHAT, CDR2 FNYEAQ (reference sequence). The CDR3 runs to 15 residues. The repertoire was sequenced with immunoSEQ multiplex PCR; TCRdb's copy has only in-frame clones and lacks some. This repertoire shows just over 150,000 clones, about 94% found once; its top ten account for about 9.3%. The genes are TRBV7-7 and TRBJ2-5; 8 bases are shared with TRBD1. The source material was blood. This receptor was taken from a woman between 35 and 50 years old in good health. Here the CDR3 DNA reads TGTGCCAGCAGCCCAGACAGGGGAACCCAAGAGACCCAGTACTTC. Translation: CASSPDRGTQETQYF.